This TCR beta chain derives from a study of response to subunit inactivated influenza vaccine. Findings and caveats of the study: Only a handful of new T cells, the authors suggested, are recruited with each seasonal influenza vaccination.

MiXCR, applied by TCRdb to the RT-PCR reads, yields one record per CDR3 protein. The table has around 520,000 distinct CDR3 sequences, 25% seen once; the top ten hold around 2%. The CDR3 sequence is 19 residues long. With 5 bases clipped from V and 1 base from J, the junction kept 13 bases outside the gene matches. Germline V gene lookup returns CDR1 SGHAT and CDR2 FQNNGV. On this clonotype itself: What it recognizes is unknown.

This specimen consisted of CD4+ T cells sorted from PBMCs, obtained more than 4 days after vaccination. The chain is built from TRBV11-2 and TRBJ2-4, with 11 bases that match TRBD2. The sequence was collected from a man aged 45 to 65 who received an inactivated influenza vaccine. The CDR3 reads CASSVTSGAVVLAKNIQYF. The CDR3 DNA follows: TGTGCCAGCAGCGTGACTAGCGGGGCCGTGGTTTTGGCCAAAAACATTCAGTACTTC. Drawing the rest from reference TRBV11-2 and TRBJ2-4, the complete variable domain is EAGVAQSPRYKIIEKRQSVAFWCNPISGHATLYWYQQILGQGPKLLIQFQNNGVVDDSQLPKDRFSAERLKGVDSTLKIQPAKLEDSAVYLCASSVTSGAVVLAKNIQYFGAGTRLSVL.